The 13 T cell receptor beta chains listed next were all sequenced from one sample in a study of beta chain features in type 1 diabetes. cDNA synthesis used the whole RNA isolate, giving expressed TCRB sequences. Repertoires were generated with immunoSEQ multiplex PCR, while TCRdb's copy carries only in-frame clones and drops some. The sample has about 350,000 clones; around 19% are singletons. Input material: naive CD4+ T cells from blood. The receptors here all came from a woman aged 18-29 years in good health.

This rearrangement joins TRBV29-1 to TRBJ2-5; TRBD2 matches at 14 bases. J lost 4 bases, V lost 6 bases, and 4 bases had no gene match. The CDR3 runs 14 residues. Per germline, CDR1 SQVTM and CDR2 ANQGSEA. The DNA of the CDR3 is TGCAGCGTCTCCGGGACTAGCGGGGGAGAGACCCAGTACTTC. This translates into CSVSGTSGGETQYF.

This chain joins TRBV27 and TRBJ2-3; D gene ambiguous. Germline values: CDR1 MNHEY, CDR2 SMNVEV (reference sequence). This CDR3 is 12 amino acids long. V lost 5 bases and J lost 6, with 9 bases in between. CDR3 sequence: CASSNVEDTQYF. DNA for the CDR3: TGTGCCAGCAGTAACGTAGAGGATACGCAGTATTTT.

The chain is built from TRBV5-4 and TRBJ2-1; 12 nucleotides agree with TRBD2. CDR3 length equals 16 residues. Germline loops: CDR1 SGHNT, CDR2 YYREEE (reference sequence). V trimming: 4 bases; J trimming: 8 bases; junction bases outside the gene matches: 10. CDR3 sequence: CASSAPLAGGRYEQFF. The CDR3 DNA is TGTGCCAGCAGCGCCCCACTAGCGGGGGGCAGGTATGAGCAGTTCTTC.

The V and J genes are TRBV30 and TRBJ2-7, with 7 nucleotides matching TRBD1. Germline V gene sequence: CDR1 GTSNPN, CDR2 SVGIG (reference sequence). Trimming removed 5 bases from V and 6 bases from J; junction bases left unmatched: 10. The CDR3 runs 13 residues. CDR3 DNA sequence: TGTGCCTGGCTACAGGGGAGTGTTGGCGAGCAGTACTTC. It specifies CAWLQGSVGEQYF.

This clone was counted only a few times. This sequence joins TRBV4-2 and TRBJ2-7; 13 nucleotides agree with TRBD2. Trimming took 3 bases from V and 3 from J; bases not matched to a gene: 5. The CDR3 runs 16 residues. Germline-derived CDR1 and CDR2 are LGHNA and YNFKEQ. CDR3: CASSQATSGGDYEQYF. For the CDR3, the DNA is TGTGCCAGCAGCCAGGCCACTAGCGGGGGGGACTACGAGCAGTACTTC.

The chain couples TRBV7-2 to TRBJ2-3, with 10 positions matching TRBD2. V was pared by 5 bases and J by 9 bases, with 11 bases of the junction left unmatched. CDR3 length: 15 amino acids. The V gene's germline CDR1 is SGHTA and CDR2 FQGNSA. CDR3 sequence (DNA): TGTGCCAGCAGCCCCCTCAGCGGGAGGGCCGGCACGCAGTATTTT. This sequence encodes CASSPLSGRAGTQYF. Filled out from reference TRBV7-2 and TRBJ2-3, the complete variable domain reads GAGVSQSPSNKVTEKGKDVELRCDPISGHTALYWYRQSLGQGLEFLIYFQGNSAPDKSGLPSDRFSAERTGGSVSTLTIQRTQQEDSAVYLCASSPLSGRAGTQYFGPGTRLTVL.

This clone was counted a few times. The chain joins TRBV23-1 to TRBJ2-3; 7 bases map to TRBD2. TRBV23-1 is marked as an open reading frame, function uncertain. CDR3 size: 15 residues. V was clipped by 0 bases and J by 3 bases; unmatched bases: 3. CDR3 DNA: TGCGCCAGCAGTCAATCGGCGGGACTAACAGATACGCAGTATTTT. This gives the protein CASSQSAGLTDTQYF.

This clone was detected a few times. The V and J genes are TRBV5-1 and TRBJ1-1; D might be TRBD1 (5 bases). This CDR3 has 14 amino acids. The ends were cut back, 0 bases at V and 5 bases at J, with 11 bases in the middle. The germline CDR1 and CDR2 sequences are SGHRS and YFSETQ. As DNA, the CDR3 is TGCGCCAGCAGCTTGGATCACAGGCGGACTGAAGCTTTCTTT. As protein: CASSLDHRRTEAFF. The full variable domain, in which reference TRBV5-1 and TRBJ1-1 provide the parts outside the CDR3, is KAGVTQTPRYLIKTRGQQVTLSCSPISGHRSVSWYQQTPGQGLQFLFEYFSETQRNKGNFPGRFSGRQFSNSRSEMNVSTLELGDSALYLCASSLDHRRTEAFFGQGTRLTVV.

The V gene is TRBV5-7, the J gene TRBJ2-7; TRBD2 is a possible D gene (6 bases). TRBV5-7 is flagged as an ORF with uncertain function. There are 16 residues in the CDR3. V lost 0 bases and J lost 0, with 13 bases in between. The CDR3 nucleotides read TGTGCCAGCAGCTTGGGCCGGAGGGCTAGCTCCTACGAGCAGTACTTC. This gives the protein CASSLGRRASSYEQYF.

The V call is TRBV13, the J call TRBJ2-7, with no clear D. V shed 1 base and J shed 6 bases, with 7 bases lying between them. CDR1 and CDR2 from the germline V gene are PRHDT and FYEKMQ (reference sequence). The CDR3 is made up of 12 amino acids. The CDR3 spells CASSLDSREQYF. CDR3 nucleotide sequence: TGTGCCAGCAGCTTAGACAGTCGCGAGCAGTACTTC.

This clone appeared a few times. The V gene is TRBV29-1, the J gene TRBJ1-1; D unclear. Germline V lookup: CDR1 SQVTM, CDR2 ANQGSEA. CDR3 length equals 10 residues. V shed 7 bases and J shed 4 bases, with 7 bases lying between them. The chain's CDR3 is CSGSGTEAFF. The CDR3 region has the DNA TGCAGCGGCTCGGGCACTGAAGCTTTCTTT. The variable domain in full, completed from reference TRBV29-1 and TRBJ1-1, reads SAVISQKPSRDICQRGTSLTIQCQVDSQVTMMFWYRQQPGQSLTLIATANQGSEATYESGFVIDKFPISRPNLTFSTLTVSNMSPEDSSIYLCSGSGTEAFFGQGTRLTVV.

The gene calls are TRBV5-4 and TRBJ2-1; 10 bases align to TRBD1. V trimming: 3 bases; J trimming: 3 bases; junction bases outside the gene matches: 6. Per germline, CDR1 SGHNT and CDR2 YYREEE (reference sequence). This CDR3 comprises 16 residues. CDR3 protein: CASSSRDRGFYNEQFF. The CDR3 DNA is TGTGCCAGCAGCTCCCGGGACAGGGGCTTCTACAATGAGCAGTTCTTC.

V gene TRBV7-2 combines with J gene TRBJ1-5; maybe TRBD1 (6 bases). V was trimmed by 1 base and J by 0 bases, leaving 10 bases between them. Looked up from germline, CDR1 is SGHTA and CDR2 is FQGNSA. The CDR3 is made up of 16 amino acids. CDR3 loop: CASSLVGANSNQPQHF. The CDR3 DNA reads as TGTGCCAGCAGCTTAGTGGGGGCGAATAGCAATCAGCCCCAGCATTTT.